This TCR beta chain is drawn from a study of CD8 T cells in Susac syndrome (dated 2019 in TCRdb). The study in broad terms: Repertoire sequencing was used to test whether CD8+ T cell activation and differentiation in Susac syndrome was antigen driven. The full study reports these points: The study acknowledged that relatively few individuals were included in the TCR sequencing and HLA analysis.

Peripheral blood CD8+ and CD4+ T cells from healthy donors, Susac syndrome patients and multiple sclerosis patients were profiled by high-throughput TCR beta sequencing. Treatment-naive patients with stable or active relapsing-remitting disease fulfilling revised McDonald criteria were used as multiple sclerosis controls. Bulk CD8+ and CD4+ T cells were purified magnetically by negative isolation, whereas CD8+ TEMRA cells were enriched by FACS. Blood was collected in EDTA tubes and processed within 24 hours, with PBMCs isolated through density gradient centrifugation. PBMCs intended for TCR sequencing were cryopreserved in liquid nitrogen and were subsequently thawed in a 37 degrees C water bath. The sorted or isolated CD4+, CD8+ and CD8+ TEMRA cells had a purity of 90% or higher. RNA was extracted using the RNeasy kit, and about 0.45 to 1 microgram was reverse transcribed with random hexamers. TCR beta CDR3 regions were amplified with the immunoSEQ multiplex PCR assay covering 54 Vbeta and 13 Jbeta segments. PCR amplification bias was corrected by using a synthetic template baseline for primer optimization and computational correction. As for how the authors treated the data: Reads were annotated to V, D and J genes per IMGT and analyzed with immunoSEQ Analyzer, keeping only productive sequences. Clonality was calculated as one minus the Shannon entropy normalized by log2 of the number of productive unique sequences. Public and private clones were assessed among the 100 most prevalent clones of each patient and control. Susac-specific clones were defined as absent from healthy and MS cohorts, some 1,000 published viral clones and other ImmuneACCESS disease sequences. The raw public reads went through TCRdb reprocessing: fastp at Q25, MiXCR clone calling, in-frame beta chains kept. Entries that share a CDR3 protein sequence are merged under the most common genes and DNA. It is TCRdb's table, rather than the study itself, that gives the V and J calls and clone size. Recorded for this sample are approximately 190,000 distinct CDR3 sequences; about 95% of them occurred a single time. The ten largest clonotypes hold roughly 0.088% of the sample.

Counted from cysteine to phenylalanine, this CDR3 has 16 amino acids. Solely the CDR3 DNA is kept, with 48 bases framed from the first base. In the germline V gene, CDR1 corresponds to SGHVS and CDR2 to FNYEAQ. Trimming costs V 1 base and J 4 bases, and their ends lie 11 bases apart. Of note for this clonotype: Its antigen is not yet known. Base qualities are missing; no much larger clone stands one base away.

Rearrangement joined TRBV7-6 to TRBJ2-6; the D assignment is uncertain and may be TRBD1 or TRBD2, with 6 bases supporting each. Sequences were obtained from CD4+ T cells from PBMCs. This sequence was found in a human donor with multiple sclerosis. The CDR3 region: CASSLGSGAGANVLTF. In nucleotides, the sequence is TGTGCCAGCAGCTTAGGCTCGGGGGCCGGGGCCAACGTCCTGACTTTC.